This TCR beta chain is drawn from a study of beta chain features in type 1 diabetes. Study observations and caveats: In patients and controls equally, PCR might favor templates that are shorter.

The investigators reverse transcribed all of the isolated RNA, so they sequenced expressed TCRB transcripts. Data came from immunoSEQ multiplex PCR; TCRdb stores just in-frame clones and leaves some out. The sample has under 90,000 clones, roughly 30% seen once. About this clone itself: Its antigen remains unknown.

The sequenced sample was stem cell memory CD4+ T cells from blood. The sequence was collected from a woman aged 18 to 35 in good health.

CDR3 region: CASSLEETSGYNEQFF. CDR3 nucleotides: TGTGCCAGCAGCTTGGAGGAGACTAGCGGGTACAATGAGCAGTTCTTC. The chain has TRBV5-6 and TRBJ2-1; 10 bases line up with TRBD2. The V and J ends lost 0 bases and 4 bases, in that order; junction bases with no gene match: 4. CDR1 and CDR2 (germline): SGHDT, YYEEEE. The CDR3 is made up of 16 amino acids. Full variable domain (remainder filled in from reference TRBV5-6 and TRBJ2-1): DAGVTQSPTHLIKTRGQQVTLRCSPKSGHDTVSWYQQALGQGPQFIFQYYEEEERQRGNFPDRFSGHQFPNYSSELNVNALLLGDSALYLCASSLEETSGYNEQFFGPGTRLTVL.